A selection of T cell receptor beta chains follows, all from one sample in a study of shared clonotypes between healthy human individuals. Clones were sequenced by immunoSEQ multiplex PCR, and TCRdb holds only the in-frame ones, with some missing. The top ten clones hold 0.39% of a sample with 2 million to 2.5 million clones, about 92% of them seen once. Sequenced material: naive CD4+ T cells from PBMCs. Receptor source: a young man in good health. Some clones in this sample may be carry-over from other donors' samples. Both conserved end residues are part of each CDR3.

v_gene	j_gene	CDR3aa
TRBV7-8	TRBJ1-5	CASSPRQGNQPQHF
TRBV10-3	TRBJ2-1	CAINGRTMLGEQFF
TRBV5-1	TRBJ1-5	CASSFGDRGANQPQHF
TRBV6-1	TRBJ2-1	CASSDVYNEQFF
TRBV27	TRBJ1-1	CASSLSVGGQGPWGTEAFF
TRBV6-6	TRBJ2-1	CASSRRVPYNEQFF
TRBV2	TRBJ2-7	CASTPGRQSYEQYF
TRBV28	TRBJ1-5	CASSLGVGGNQPQHF
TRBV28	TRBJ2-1	CASSPLAAARGEQFF
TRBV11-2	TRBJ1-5	CASSLGVSSNQPQHF
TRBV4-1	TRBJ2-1	CASSRTELNEQFF
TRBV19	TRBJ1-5	CASIRTGGHQPQHF
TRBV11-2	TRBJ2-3	CASRRLRVPGEYF
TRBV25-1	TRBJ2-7	CASRLTGANEQYF
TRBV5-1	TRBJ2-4	CASSLSAKNIQYF
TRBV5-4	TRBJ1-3	CASSVEGAPGGNTIYF
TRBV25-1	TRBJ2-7	CASSEGQGAPYEQYF
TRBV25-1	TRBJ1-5	CAGSSNQPQHF
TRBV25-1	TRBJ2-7	CASQDRGGYEQYF
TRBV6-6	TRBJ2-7	CASRRELQGEQYF
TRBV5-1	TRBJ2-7	CASSLGTSGRAYEQYF
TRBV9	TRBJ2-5	CASSAEGGGTQYF
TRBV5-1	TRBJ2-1	CASSLGGYEQFF
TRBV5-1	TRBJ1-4	CASSLEGLGEKLFF
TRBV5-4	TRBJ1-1	CASSFLSGGAGRGTEAFF
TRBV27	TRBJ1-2	CASGTGGARGYTF
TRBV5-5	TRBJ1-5	CASSLAEADKAVGQPQHF
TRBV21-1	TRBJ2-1	CASSIPSGAYNEQFF
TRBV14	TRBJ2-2	CASSQEREQEPFGELFF
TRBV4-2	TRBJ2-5	CASSPEGGPRETQYF
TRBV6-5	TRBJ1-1	CASGSGLEAFF
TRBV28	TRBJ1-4	CASSEQGRDEKLFF
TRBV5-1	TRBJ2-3	CASSPTGGMADTQYF
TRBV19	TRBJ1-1	CASSRSAGAEAFF
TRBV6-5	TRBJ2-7	CASSYSGGSYEQYF
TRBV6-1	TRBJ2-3	CASGGGTQYF
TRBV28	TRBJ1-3	CASSWTGTGNTIYF
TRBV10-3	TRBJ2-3	CAISDRGSADTQYF
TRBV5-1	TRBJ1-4	CASSGRTGLENEKLFF
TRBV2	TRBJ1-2	CASSETGMGYGYTF
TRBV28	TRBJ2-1	CASRSLLATLYNEQFF
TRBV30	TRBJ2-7	CACTGTASYEQYF
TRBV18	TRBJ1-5	CASSHGTGSEAQHF
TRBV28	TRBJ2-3	CASTEGGGRSTDTQYF
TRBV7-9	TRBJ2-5	CASSLGSGETQYF
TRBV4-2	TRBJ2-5	CASSQLTGTGGVETQYF
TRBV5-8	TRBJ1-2	CASILTRRRTSSTNYGYTF